This TCR beta chain was retrieved from a study of CD8+ T cells in alopecia areata. Study-wide results and caveats: Many expanded lesional clones stayed in scalp and blood while on tofacitinib.

This clone was seen a few times. Antigen specificity is unknown. Sequencing used cDNA as its template, made by extracting RNA and reverse transcribing it. The table came from immunoSEQ multiplex PCR; TCRdb's copy has only in-frame clones and leaves some out. Counted here are 150,000 to 200,000 clones, around 59% occurring once; the ten biggest clones make up more than 13%. The germline V and J ends were trimmed by 4 bases and 3 bases, with 19 bases remaining between them. The CDR3 has 15 residues. Per the germline V gene, CDR1 is SQVTM and CDR2 is ANQGSEA. Treatment in this sample: oral pan-JAK inhibitor, 5-10 mg twice daily.

This material consisted of CD4+ T cells sorted from blood, taken at week 24, from a patient treated with tofacitinib. The chain combines TRBV29-1 with TRBJ2-7; TRBD1 is a possible D gene (5 bases). The receptor was isolated from a human donor with alopecia areata. DNA for the CDR3: TGCAGCGTTGGGTCCGTTAGACAGCATTACTACGAGCAGTACTTC. It translates to CSVGSVRQHYYEQYF.